The following is a T cell receptor (beta chain) sequence with its context. Method: immunoSEQ multiplex PCR; TCRdb's copy keeps in-frame clones and lacks some. This table holds some 53,000 clones, approximately 77% found once. This sample is part of a study of PD-L1 blockade in urothelial cancer. V trimming: 5 bases; J trimming: 4 bases; junction bases outside the gene matches: 11. The germline gives CDR1 SNHLY, CDR2 FYNNEI. This CDR3 is 16 amino acids long. The sample's time point: pretreatment peripheral blood. The TCR was taken from a man between 65 and 85 years old with urothelial cancer. The chain carries TRBV2 and TRBJ2-1, with 7 bases aligning to TRBD1. The sample in question was PBMCs, obtained around atezolizumab (anti-PD-L1) treatment. The DNA of the CDR3 is TGTGCCAGCAGTCGAACCCAGGACAGGAGATACAATGAGCAGTTCTTC. Translation: CASSRTQDRRYNEQFF.